A single sample gave rise to the 30 T cell receptor beta chains below, sequenced in a study of blood T cells in healthy people across ages. Together with a sample-barcoded 5' primer, a J-beta primer mix was included in a second PCR lasting about 6 to 11 cycles. TCRdb re-analysed the 5' RACE reads in MiXCR, keeping a single row per CDR3 protein. The data hold roughly 700,000 distinct CDR3 sequences, with roughly 30% observed a single time. Sequenced input: blood. All receptors derive from an elderly woman in good health.

The CDR3 region has the DNA TGTGCCAGCAGCCAAGATTTCCGAAAGGGCGCTTTCTTT. Protein product: CASSQDFRKGAFF. V gene TRBV14 combines with J gene TRBJ1-1; no definite D call. V was pared by 0 bases and J by 11 bases, with 13 bases between. CDR1 and CDR2 from the germline V gene are SGHDN and FVKESK. The length of the CDR3 is 13 residues.

This clonotype appeared many times. CDR3 nucleotides: TGTGCCAGCAGTCGGGCTGCCTCCTACGAGCAGTACTTC. It translates to CASSRAASYEQYF. The V gene is TRBV12-3 or TRBV12-4, the J gene TRBJ2-7; D is undetermined. CDR3 size: 13 residues. Trimming pared 5 bases from V and 0 bases from J, leaving 8 bases between.

This clonotype was observed at least ten times. The rearrangement uses TRBV24-1 and TRBJ2-3; tentatively, D is TRBD1 (6 bases). V was shortened by 4 bases and J by 5 bases, with 18 bases between the two germline ends. Germline V gene lookup returns CDR1 KGHDR and CDR2 SFDVKD. The CDR3 loop spans 16 amino acids. The CDR3 spells CATSDPAATGGDTQYF. CDR3 sequence (DNA): TGTGCCACCAGTGACCCCGCCGCGACAGGCGGAGATACGCAGTATTTT.

A remark on this clonotype: This may come from a read error, since a much larger clone is one base off. V usage is TRBV7-3 and J usage is TRBJ2-2, with TRBD1 as a possible D gene (5 bases). The germline gives CDR1 SGHTA, CDR2 FQGTGA. The CDR3 totals 14 residues. V gave up 2 bases and J gave up 7 bases, with 11 bases separating them. The CDR3 nucleotides read TGTGCCAGCAGCTTAGCTCCTAGGGGCGGGGAGCTGTTTTTT. It yields the protein CASSLAPRGGELFF. Full variable domain (rest looked up from reference TRBV7-3 and TRBJ2-2): GAGVSQTPSNKVTEKGKYVELRCDPISGHTALYWYRQSLGQGPEFLIYFQGTGAADDSGLPNDRFFAVRPEGSVSTLKIQRTERGDSAVYLCASSLAPRGGELFFGEGSRLTVL.

V is TRBV12-3 or TRBV12-4 and J is TRBJ2-7; D is undetermined. The V gene lost 2 bases and the J gene lost 4 bases, with 9 bases spanning the gap. The CDR3 extends over 13 amino acids. CDR3 protein: CASSLNFLYEQYF. For the CDR3, the DNA is TGTGCCAGCAGTTTAAATTTTTTGTACGAGCAGTACTTC.

This clonotype appeared a few times. This chain uses TRBV12-3 or TRBV12-4 with TRBJ2-5, with 7 bases lining up with TRBD1. This CDR3 is 12 amino acids long. V gave up 6 bases and J gave up 10 bases; unmatched junction bases: 8. The CDR3 loop is CASSQTGQVQYF. The CDR3 bases are TGTGCCAGCAGCCAAACCGGACAGGTCCAGTACTTC.

The sample holds many counts of this clonotype. This sequence joins TRBV3-1 and TRBJ1-2; TRBD1 agrees at 7 bases. V lost 0 bases, J lost 8 bases, and 9 bases stayed unmatched. CDR1 and CDR2 (germline): LGHDT, YNNKEL (reference sequence). The CDR3 has 15 amino acids. The CDR3 region has the DNA TGTGCCAGCAGCCAAGATCCAGGGGGGGCAAAAGGCTACACCTTC. This translates into CASSQDPGGAKGYTF.

This clonotype was seen repeatedly, ten times or more. The chain recombines TRBV7-3 with TRBJ2-4, with TRBD2 matching 9 bases. Germline loops: CDR1 SGHTA, CDR2 FQGTGA. There are 16 residues in the CDR3. The junction had 4 bases not matched to a gene; V was cut back by 1 base and J by 3 bases. The CDR3: CASSLIAGVGKNIQYF. The CDR3 DNA reads TGTGCCAGCAGCTTAATAGCGGGGGTAGGCAAAAACATTCAGTACTTC.

This clonotype was observed a few times. The V and J genes are TRBV6-5 and TRBJ2-7; D unclear. Germline V lookup: CDR1 MNHEY, CDR2 SVGAGI. V gave up 2 bases and J gave up 3 bases, with 8 bases separating them. The CDR3 has 13 residues. CDR3 coding DNA: TGTGCCAGCAGTTACCCGCCAGGCTACGAGCAGTACTTC. This codes for CASSYPPGYEQYF.

CDR3 sequence reads: CASTPTGTQETQYF. The CDR3 nucleotides are TGCGCCAGCACCCCGACAGGGACACAAGAGACCCAGTACTTC. V and J are TRBV5-1 and TRBJ2-5; 7 positions match TRBD1. The CDR3 extends over 14 amino acids. Germline values: CDR1 SGHRS, CDR2 YFSETQ. Trimming took 6 bases from V and 2 from J; bases not matched to a gene: 7.

Regarding this clonotype: A single base separates this from a much larger clone, so it may be a read error. The gene calls are TRBV11-2 and TRBJ2-5, with 8 bases that match TRBD2. The CDR3 covers 14 residues. Germline V gene data show CDR1 as SGHAT and CDR2 as FQNNGV. The DNA for the CDR3 is TGTGCCAGCAGCTTCGCGGGGGGACAAGAGACCCGGTACTTC. It specifies CASSFAGGQETRYF.

At least ten counts were recorded for this clonotype. The chain recombines TRBV30 with TRBJ2-4, with 9 bases matching TRBD1. Trimming at V came to 3 bases and at J to 2 bases, leaving 5 bases not matched to a gene. This CDR3 contains 15 residues. Germline V CDR1 and CDR2: GTSNPN, SVGIG (reference sequence). DNA of the CDR3: TGTGCCTGGAGCCTGACAGGGGGAACCAAAAACATTCAGTACTTC. Its translation is CAWSLTGGTKNIQYF. Drawing the rest from reference TRBV30 and TRBJ2-4, the complete variable domain is SQTIHQWPATLVQPVGSPLSLECTVEGTSNPNLYWYRQAAGRGLQLLFYSVGIGQISSEVPQNLSASRPQDRQFILSSKKLLLSDSGFYLCAWSLTGGTKNIQYFGAGTRLSVL.

As for this clonotype: A much more abundant neighbour one base away suggests this may be a read error. This chain links TRBV30 with TRBJ1-2; D perhaps matches TRBD1 (5 bases). CDR1 and CDR2 (germline): GTSNPN, SVGIG (reference sequence). V gave up 3 bases and J gave up 3 bases, with 11 bases separating them. There are 13 residues in the CDR3. The CDR3 DNA is TGTGCCTGGAGGGGGACGGAATACTATGGCTACACCTTC. Protein product: CAWRGTEYYGYTF.

This clonotype showed up just a few times. The V gene is TRBV7-2, the J gene TRBJ1-5; a possible D gene is TRBD1 (6 bases). Germline V gene data show CDR1 as SGHTA and CDR2 as FQGNSA. Trimming took off 5 bases at V and 1 base at J, with 15 bases between the two ends. This CDR3 is built from 16 residues. The CDR3 DNA reads as TGTGCCAGCAGCCCGGGGGCCTTCGCGAGCAATCAGCCCCAGCATTTT. As protein: CASSPGAFASNQPQHF.

Many counts were recorded for this clonotype. V is TRBV7-6 and J is TRBJ2-7, with D perhaps matching TRBD1 or TRBD2 (6 bases each). Trimming took 5 bases from V and 4 from J, leaving 30 bases between them. The CDR3 totals 19 residues. The germline gives CDR1 SGHVS, CDR2 FNYEAQ. CDR3: CASSPRSVLGGRRPYEQYF. CDR3 coding DNA: TGTGCCAGCAGCCCAAGAAGTGTACTCGGGGGCAGGCGGCCGTACGAGCAGTACTTC.

This chain joins TRBV19 and TRBJ2-3; tentative D call: TRBD1 (6 bases). CDR1 is LNHDA, CDR2 SQIVND, per germline (reference sequence). V lost 8 bases and J 1 base, leaving 16 bases between the germline ends. The CDR3 length is 15 residues. CDR3 sequence: CASEQTGLGTDTQYF. CDR3 coding DNA: TGTGCCAGTGAACAAACAGGGCTCGGCACAGATACGCAGTATTTT. The full variable domain, its missing parts supplied by reference TRBV19 and TRBJ2-3, is DGGITQSPKYLFRKEGQNVTLSCEQNLNHDAMYWYRQDPGQGLRLIYYSQIVNDFQKGDIAEGYSVSREKKESFPLTVTSAQKNPTAFYLCASEQTGLGTDTQYFGPGTRLTVL.

This clonotype was detected ten times or more. The rearrangement links TRBV5-1 to TRBJ2-7, with 9 bases matching TRBD1. J was trimmed by 2 bases and V by 4 bases; bases with no gene match: 1. Germline-derived CDR1 and CDR2 are SGHRS and YFSETQ. CDR3 length: 13 residues. The CDR3 reads CASSRQGAYEQYF. The CDR3 DNA follows: TGCGCCAGCAGCCGACAGGGGGCCTACGAGCAGTACTTC.

The V and J genes are TRBV7-9 and TRBJ2-5, with D maybe TRBD1 (5 bases). From germline, CDR1 is SEHNR and CDR2 FQNEAQ (reference sequence). V was shortened by 5 bases and J by 1 base, with 14 bases between the two germline ends. The CDR3 runs 15 residues. CDR3 region: CASSTLGQIQETQYF. CDR3 DNA sequence: TGTGCCAGCAGCACCCTAGGACAAATCCAAGAGACCCAGTACTTC.

The sample holds many counts of this clonotype. The rearrangement joins TRBV28 to TRBJ1-2, with D perhaps matching TRBD1 (6 bases). The CDR3 has 15 amino acids. CDR1 and CDR2 from the germline V gene are MDHEN and SYDVKM. The germline V and J ends were trimmed by 5 bases and 0 bases, with 13 bases remaining between them. The CDR3 protein is CASSPPWTANYGYTF. Written as DNA, the CDR3 is TGTGCCAGCAGTCCCCCATGGACAGCTAACTATGGCTACACCTTC.

V and J are TRBV4-1 and TRBJ1-5; unclear D gene. The CDR3 loop spans 15 amino acids. Trimming pared 0 bases from V and 7 bases from J, leaving 13 bases between. From germline, CDR1 is MGHRA and CDR2 YSYEKL. The CDR3 sequence: CASSQDVAFRQPQHF. DNA of the CDR3: TGCGCCAGCAGCCAAGATGTGGCTTTCAGACAGCCCCAGCATTTT.

In its sample, this clonotype was seen many times. The rearrangement links TRBV5-1 to TRBJ2-7; 9 bases match TRBD1. Looked up from germline, CDR1 is SGHRS and CDR2 is YFSETQ. This CDR3 has 15 residues. V lost 4 bases, J lost 2 bases, and 7 bases stayed unmatched. DNA for the CDR3: TGCGCCAGCAGCGCTGGACAGGGGTTCACCTACGAGCAGTACTTC. It yields the protein CASSAGQGFTYEQYF.

The gene calls are TRBV7-2 and TRBJ2-7, with 8 bases matching TRBD2. J lost 2 bases, V lost 5 bases, and 8 bases had no gene match. The V gene's germline CDR1 is SGHTA and CDR2 FQGNSA. This CDR3 is 15 amino acids long. CDR3 loop: CASSKVAGNAYEQYF. The CDR3 DNA sequence: TGTGCCAGCAGCAAGGTAGCGGGGAATGCCTACGAGCAGTACTTC.

In its sample, this clonotype was seen a few times. This chain uses TRBV10-3 with TRBJ2-2; 8 positions agree with TRBD2. In germline, CDR1 is ENHRY, CDR2 SYGVKD. CDR3 length equals 15 residues. The CDR3 spells CAHSAGGTNTGELFF. CDR3 DNA: TGTGCTCACAGCGCGGGGGGCACGAACACCGGGGAGCTGTTTTTT.

This clonotype was found many times. The V gene is TRBV29-1, the J gene TRBJ1-2; perhaps TRBD1 as D (6 bases). This CDR3 region has 12 residues. Trimming took 4 bases from V and 2 from J, leaving 8 bases between them. Looked up from germline, CDR1 is SQVTM and CDR2 is ANQGSEA. CDR3 bases: TGCAGCGTTGGACAGGCCAACTATGGCTACACCTTC. Its protein is CSVGQANYGYTF.

The V call is TRBV3-1, the J call TRBJ2-4; TRBD2 is a possible D gene (6 bases). Per the germline V gene, CDR1 is LGHDT and CDR2 is YNNKEL (reference sequence). The germline V and J ends were trimmed by 2 bases and 1 base, with 15 bases remaining between them. This CDR3 region has 17 residues. The DNA for the CDR3 is TGTGCCAGCAGCCAACGCGGAGGGGTCACGGCCAAAAACATTCAGTACTTC. Its protein is CASSQRGGVTAKNIQYF.

This clonotype was counted at least ten times. This may arise from a read error, as a much more abundant clone is one base away. The chain recombines TRBV9 with TRBJ2-1; the match to TRBD2 covers 8 bases. The CDR3 length is 17 residues. CDR1 is SGDLS, CDR2 YYNGEE, per germline. With V trimmed by 0 bases and J by 7 bases, 12 bases remained unmatched. The CDR3 nucleotides are TGTGCCAGCAGCGTAGCCCCTGGGACGGGGGGGAGGAATGAGCAGTTCTTC. Protein sequence: CASSVAPGTGGRNEQFF.

This clonotype was seen more than once but under ten times. This may stem from a read error, because a much larger clone lies one nucleotide away. The chain uses TRBV12-3 or TRBV12-4 and TRBJ2-7; 10 bases match TRBD1. V was clipped by 5 bases and J by 10 bases; unmatched bases: 11. The CDR3 contains 14 residues. The CDR3 is CASSLGQGRVAQYF. CDR3 DNA: TGTGCCAGCAGTCTGGGACAGGGGAGAGTCGCCCAGTACTTC.

This clonotype was counted many times. V is TRBV7-2 and J is TRBJ2-1, with D unclear. Germline CDR1 reads SGHTA; CDR2 reads FQGNSA. The CDR3 runs to 14 residues. V was shortened by 3 bases and J by 3 bases, with 9 bases between the two germline ends. CDR3: CASSFGQVYNEQFF. The CDR3 DNA follows: TGTGCCAGCAGCTTCGGCCAGGTCTACAATGAGCAGTTCTTC.

As regards this clonotype: Given a much more abundant clone one base away, this may be a read error. The chain employs TRBV12-3 or TRBV12-4 and TRBJ1-6; TRBD1 aligns across 7 bases. The length of the CDR3 is 14 residues. After removal of 4 bases from V and 5 bases from J, the junction contained 2 bases not matched to a gene. This CDR3 is CASSCGTDNSPLHF. The CDR3 bases are TGTGCCAGCAGTTGCGGGACAGATAATTCACCCCTCCACTTT.

This clonotype has more than one count but fewer than ten. The rearrangement joins TRBV24-1 to TRBJ2-4, with a tentative D call TRBD2 (7 bases). Judging by the DNA end, TRBJ2-5 fits better; the J call may be wrong. The V gene's germline CDR1 is KGHDR and CDR2 SFDVKD. The CDR3 consists of 15 residues. The CDR3 protein is CATSDGGGGQETQYF. The CDR3 nucleotides are TGTGCCACCAGTGACGGAGGGGGGGGGCAAGAGACCCAGTACTTC.